This TCR beta chain was captured in a study of cytomegalovirus exposure and HLA in healthy donors. Study-wide background: Clustering assigned about 79% of the approximately 390 genotyped donors to the Caucasian-associated ancestry cluster.

Unrecorded immune exposure was likely among donors, who were nominally healthy when sampled. Germline values: CDR1 LNHDA, CDR2 SQIVND (reference sequence). This CDR3 spans 16 amino acids. V dropped 4 bases and J dropped 3; count of bases not matched to a gene: 11. A multiplex PCR was run with 60 Vbeta primers and 13 Jbeta primers. Method: immunoSEQ multiplex PCR; TCRdb's copy keeps in-frame clones and lacks some. The sample records roughly 120,000 clones, around 73% being singletons. Worth noting for this clone: Its target is unknown.

Study-wide results and caveats: Data from an earlier analysis indicated that most TCR beta V segments were productive either about 87% or about 30% of the time. V- and J-gene trimming in TCR beta was tied to a missense DCLRE1C variant by an analysis performed later.

The chain carries TRBV19 and TRBJ2-5; 7 nucleotides line up with TRBD1. The sequenced sample consisted of PBMCs. This clonotype was obtained from a man aged 35 to 55 in good health and CMV-seronegative. The CDR3 loop reads CASSTRRTGSKETQYF. As DNA, the CDR3 is TGTGCCAGTAGTACCCGACGGACAGGTAGCAAAGAGACCCAGTACTTC. Full variable domain (missing parts from reference TRBV19 and TRBJ2-5): DGGITQSPKYLFRKEGQNVTLSCEQNLNHDAMYWYRQDPGQGLRLIYYSQIVNDFQKGDIAEGYSVSREKKESFPLTVTSAQKNPTAFYLCASSTRRTGSKETQYFGPGTRLLVL.